The 30 T cell receptor beta chains listed next were all sequenced from one sample in a study of beta chain features in type 1 diabetes. For these TCRs, the target antigens are not known. Reverse transcription of all isolated RNA meant that expressed TCRB transcripts were sequenced. Method: immunoSEQ multiplex PCR; TCRdb's copy keeps in-frame clones and lacks some. The sample carries approximately 280,000 clones, 15% recorded once. General study findings and limits: For Type 1 diabetes patients, all four CD4+ subsets carried TCRB CDR3s that were moderately but significantly shorter.

What was sequenced was naive CD4+ T cells from blood. The receptors stem from a man aged 18-30 years with type 1 diabetes.

This clone has more than one count but fewer than ten. This sequence joins TRBV18 and TRBJ2-7; 9 nucleotides match TRBD1. CDR3 length: 16 amino acids. V lost 5 bases to trimming and J lost 1 base; unmatched junction nucleotides: 9. Germline assignment: CDR1 KGHSH and CDR2 LQKENI. The CDR3 protein is CASSAAPGTGSYEQYF. The DNA of the CDR3 is TGTGCCAGCTCAGCCGCCCCCGGGACAGGGTCCTACGAGCAGTACTTC.

This clone was detected only a few times. The rearrangement uses TRBV7-2 and TRBJ2-5, with TRBD2 matching 8 bases. The CDR3 runs 13 residues. Trimming took 7 bases from V and 4 from J; bases not matched to a gene: 5. Germline V gene sequence: CDR1 SGHTA, CDR2 FQGNSA. This CDR3 reads CASIRLAGETQYF. The CDR3 coding sequence is TGTGCCAGCATCCGGCTAGCGGGAGAGACCCAGTACTTC.

This clone was seen more than once but under ten times. The J gene is TRBJ2-1, the V gene TRBV9; 7 nucleotides line up with TRBD2. The CDR3 is made up of 14 amino acids. The germline gives CDR1 SGDLS, CDR2 YYNGEE. The J segment lost 5 bases and the V segment lost 4 bases, leaving 6 bases of the junction unmatched. The CDR3 DNA is TGTGCCAGCAGCACGGCTAGCGGTGACAATGAGCAGTTCTTC. Encoded protein: CASSTASGDNEQFF. Full variable domain (outside the CDR3, taken from reference TRBV9 and TRBJ2-1): DSGVTQTPKHLITATGQRVTLRCSPRSGDLSVYWYQQSLDQGLQFLIQYYNGEERAKGNILERFSAQQFPDLHSELNLSSLELGDSALYFCASSTASGDNEQFFGPGTRLTVL.

Only a few counts were recorded for this clone. In DNA form, the CDR3 reads TGTGCCTGGAGGACGCAGACAGAACTCAACACTGAAGCTTTCTTT. This codes for CAWRTQTELNTEAFF. This chain joins TRBV30 and TRBJ1-1, with a possible D match to TRBD1 (5 bases). Deletions cut 3 bases from V and 2 bases from J, with 16 bases between. Germline CDR1 reads GTSNPN; CDR2 reads SVGIG (reference sequence). This CDR3 is 15 amino acids long.

There are a few counts of this clone. This chain links TRBV7-9 with TRBJ2-1, with TRBD2 matching over 13 bases. The CDR3 runs to 15 residues. The junction had 6 bases not matched to a gene; V was cut back by 5 bases and J by 8 bases. CDR1 and CDR2 from the germline V gene are SEHNR and FQNEAQ (reference sequence). The CDR3 sequence: CASSPRTSGSDEQFF. As DNA, the CDR3 is TGTGCCAGCAGCCCCCGGACTAGCGGGAGTGATGAGCAGTTCTTC.

CDR3 residues: CAWSRSGRSYEQYF. The CDR3 DNA is TGTGCCTGGAGTCGTAGCGGTCGATCCTACGAGCAGTACTTC. The rearrangement links TRBV30 to TRBJ2-7; D might be TRBD2 (6 bases). The CDR3 is 14 residues long. The germline CDR1 and CDR2 sequences are GTSNPN and SVGIG (reference sequence). V lost 2 bases, J lost 1 base, and 12 bases lay in between.

This clone was seen a few times. The gene calls are TRBV15 and TRBJ2-7; D is ambiguous. V lost 0 bases and J 3 bases, leaving 6 bases between the germline ends. This CDR3 spans 13 amino acids. Looked up from germline, CDR1 is LNHNV and CDR2 is YYDKDF (reference sequence). The CDR3 region is CATSRDPGYEQYF. CDR3 sequence (DNA): TGTGCCACCAGCAGAGATCCCGGCTACGAGCAGTACTTC.

CDR3 amino acids: CASSPGGRAPDEQFF. CDR3 DNA sequence: TGTGCCAGCTCACCAGGCGGGAGGGCCCCGGATGAGCAGTTCTTC. This chain links TRBV18 with TRBJ2-1; 9 bases fit TRBD2. V shed 2 bases, J shed 8 bases, and the junction held 7 bases outside the gene matches. This CDR3 has 15 residues. In germline, CDR1 is KGHSH, CDR2 LQKENI.

The chain is built from TRBV5-1 and TRBJ1-1, with D unclear. V was pared by 4 bases and J by 4 bases, with 14 bases between. This CDR3 has 14 amino acids. Looked up from germline, CDR1 is SGHRS and CDR2 is YFSETQ. CDR3 amino acids: CASSLDLRSTEAFF. CDR3 nucleotides: TGCGCCAGCAGCCTGGACTTGAGGAGCACTGAAGCTTTCTTT.

In its sample, this clone was seen a few times. This sequence joins TRBV9 and TRBJ2-5; 10 nucleotides agree with TRBD1. CDR3 length: 16 residues. The V gene end was trimmed by 4 bases and the J gene end by 3 bases; junction bases not matched to a gene: 9. Germline assignment: CDR1 SGDLS and CDR2 YYNGEE. In DNA, the CDR3 is TGTGCCAGCAGCCCCCGATCGGGGACAGGGGAAGAGACCCAGTACTTC. Its protein product is CASSPRSGTGEETQYF.

The chain carries TRBV7-9 and TRBJ2-5, with D possibly matching TRBD2 (6 bases). The CDR3 extends over 14 amino acids. The germline V gene encodes CDR1 SEHNR and CDR2 FQNEAQ (reference sequence). V was shortened by 3 bases and J by 2 bases, with 10 bases between the two germline ends. The CDR3 nucleotides are TGTGCCAGCAGCTTTGTGGGAGGACAAGAGACCCAGTACTTC. This translates into CASSFVGGQETQYF.

This clone was counted a few times. This chain joins TRBV11-2 and TRBJ1-3; D is unresolved. Germline V lookup: CDR1 SGHAT, CDR2 FQNNGV. The CDR3 loop spans 13 amino acids. The V and J ends lost 5 bases and 7 bases respectively, with 12 bases between them. The CDR3 DNA sequence: TGTGCCAGCAGCAGACACTTGACGAACACCATATATTTT. Translating it yields CASSRHLTNTIYF.

This clone showed up just a few times. The V call is TRBV19, the J call TRBJ1-2, with TRBD1 matching over 7 bases. Germline CDR1 reads LNHDA; CDR2 reads SQIVND (reference sequence). Trimming removed 6 bases from V and 8 bases from J; junction bases left unmatched: 12. The CDR3 contains 14 residues. DNA for the CDR3: TGTGCCAGTAGCGCGAATGGACAGGCGATGGGCTACACCTTC. It codes for CASSANGQAMGYTF.

V usage is TRBV28 and J usage is TRBJ1-1, with D tentatively TRBD1 (6 bases). Germline loops: CDR1 MDHEN, CDR2 SYDVKM. Trimming left V 6 bases short and J 3 bases short, with 17 bases between. The CDR3 contains 15 residues. The CDR3 region is CASSPWGRGYTEAFF. CDR3 DNA sequence: TGTGCCAGCAGCCCCTGGGGCAGGGGATACACTGAAGCTTTCTTT.

V gene TRBV5-4 combines with J gene TRBJ2-5, with D possibly matching TRBD1 (6 bases). The V end was cut by 0 bases, the J end by 1 base, with 13 bases between. This CDR3 comprises 16 residues. In germline, CDR1 is SGHNT, CDR2 YYREEE (reference sequence). The DNA of the CDR3 is TGTGCCAGCAGCTTGGATCCAGGGGCAGTCCAAGAGACCCAGTACTTC. Translated, it gives CASSLDPGAVQETQYF.

This clone was detected only a few times. The V and J genes are TRBV19 and TRBJ2-7; D is perhaps TRBD1 (6 bases). Germline V gene lookup returns CDR1 LNHDA and CDR2 SQIVND (reference sequence). The CDR3 has 13 residues. Trimming shortened V by 4 bases and J by 3 bases, and 10 bases separated the two germline ends. The CDR3 nucleotides read TGTGCCAGTAGTACGCAACAGGGCTACGAGCAGTACTTC. It yields the protein CASSTQQGYEQYF.

The chain is built from TRBV5-8 and TRBJ1-6; D remains ambiguous. CDR1 and CDR2 from the germline V gene are SGHTS and YDEGEE. Trimming shortened V by 0 bases and J by 8 bases, and 18 bases separated the two germline ends. The CDR3 length is 17 residues. The chain's CDR3 is CASSLEVLPGGYSPLHF. CDR3 nucleotide sequence: TGTGCCAGCAGCTTGGAGGTTTTACCCGGAGGCTATTCACCCCTCCACTTT.

The chain combines TRBV2 with TRBJ2-5, with D perhaps matching TRBD2 (5 bases). The CDR3 extends over 11 amino acids. Germline V gene data show CDR1 as SNHLY and CDR2 as FYNNEI. V lost 7 bases and J 4 bases, leaving 7 bases between the germline ends. The CDR3 region has the DNA TGTGCCAGCACGGGATTAGAGACCCAGTACTTC. It codes for CASTGLETQYF.

CDR3 residues: CAISGLAVTDTQYF. CDR3 DNA: TGTGCCATCAGCGGACTAGCGGTCACAGATACGCAGTATTTT. The chain recombines TRBV10-3 with TRBJ2-3; 10 bases are shared with TRBD2. Germline V gene lookup returns CDR1 ENHRY and CDR2 SYGVKD. CDR3 length: 14 amino acids. V gave up 6 bases and J gave up 2 bases; unmatched junction bases: 2.

V usage is TRBV7-6 and J usage is TRBJ2-3, with 11 bases aligning to TRBD1. Germline values: CDR1 SGHVS, CDR2 FNYEAQ. The CDR3 totals 15 residues. Trimming took 4 bases from V and 4 from J; bases not matched to a gene: 4. The chain's CDR3 is CASSSRTGGADTQYF. The CDR3 bases are TGTGCCAGCAGCTCGAGGACAGGGGGCGCAGATACGCAGTATTTT.

A few counts support this clone. Different DNA sequences within this sample yield the same CDR3. The V and J genes are TRBV23-1 and TRBJ2-1; D is possibly TRBD1 (6 bases). TRBV23-1 qualifies as an ORF whose function is uncertain. The CDR3 length is 14 residues. Trimming left V 4 bases short and J 8 bases short, with 15 bases between. CDR3 nucleotide sequence: TGCGCCAGCAGTCCGACAGGAGGTAGCGATGAGCAGTTCTTC. Encoded protein: CASSPTGGSDEQFF.

This clone came up a few times. V gene TRBV6-5 combines with J gene TRBJ1-2, with 8 positions matching TRBD1. Trimming removed 6 bases from V and 2 bases from J; junction bases left unmatched: 2. This CDR3 region has 13 residues. CDR1 and CDR2 (germline): MNHEY, SVGAGI. In nucleotides, the CDR3 is TGTGCCAGCAGGACAGGGGTGAACTATGGCTACACCTTC. Its translation is CASRTGVNYGYTF.

This clone has just a few counts. The gene calls are TRBV30 and TRBJ1-4; 10 bases fit TRBD1. The CDR3 sequence is 15 residues long. Unmatched junction bases numbered 9, after V lost 5 bases and J lost 6 bases. The V gene's germline CDR1 is GTSNPN and CDR2 SVGIG (reference sequence). This CDR3 reads CAWVMTGGNDEKLFF. As DNA, the CDR3 is TGTGCCTGGGTGATGACAGGGGGCAACGATGAAAAACTGTTTTTT. The full variable domain, with the rest looked up from reference TRBV30 and TRBJ1-4, is SQTIHQWPATLVQPVGSPLSLECTVEGTSNPNLYWYRQAAGRGLQLLFYSVGIGQISSEVPQNLSASRPQDRQFILSSKKLLLSDSGFYLCAWVMTGGNDEKLFFGSGTQLSVL.

This clone was counted a few times. The V and J genes are TRBV29-1 and TRBJ2-7; D might be TRBD2 (5 bases). This CDR3 is built from 13 residues. The germline V gene encodes CDR1 SQVTM and CDR2 ANQGSEA. V gave up 4 bases and J gave up 1 base, with 11 bases separating them. In nucleotides, the CDR3 is TGCAGCGTTGCTAGCACAAATTCCTACGAGCAGTACTTC. Translation gives CSVASTNSYEQYF.

V and J are TRBV30 and TRBJ2-7; the match to TRBD2 covers 7 bases. Germline V gene lookup returns CDR1 GTSNPN and CDR2 SVGIG (reference sequence). The V and J ends lost 0 bases and 6 bases, in that order; junction bases with no gene match: 5. This CDR3 contains 13 residues. The CDR3 nucleotides are TGTGCCTGGAGTGTTCTAGGGGAGGGCGAGCAGTACTTC. Amino acids: CAWSVLGEGEQYF.

The chain links TRBV9 to TRBJ1-6, with D perhaps TRBD1 (6 bases). The germline V and J ends were trimmed by 3 bases and 7 bases, with 8 bases remaining between them. This CDR3 comprises 13 residues. Germline CDR1 and CDR2: SGDLS and YYNGEE. CDR3 sequence reads: CASSGQENSPLHF. CDR3 nucleotides: TGTGCCAGCAGCGGACAGGAGAATTCACCCCTCCACTTT.

This clone has just a few counts. The rearrangement joins TRBV25-1 to TRBJ2-1; TRBD1 matches at 7 bases. V was clipped by 8 bases and J by 6 bases; unmatched bases: 10. CDR3 length: 14 residues. From germline, CDR1 is MGHDK and CDR2 SYGVNS. For the CDR3, the DNA is TGTGCCAGCGGGGGACAGCTGGCCAGCAATGAGCAGTTCTTC. Its translation is CASGGQLASNEQFF.

This clone was observed a few times. The chain recombines TRBV4-1 with TRBJ2-1; 7 nucleotides line up with TRBD1. The CDR3 spans 15 residues. Per the germline V gene, CDR1 is MGHRA and CDR2 is YSYEKL. V lost 4 bases, J lost 0 bases, and 3 bases stayed unmatched. The CDR3 bases are TGCGCCAGCAGCCGACAGGGAAGCTCCTACAATGAGCAGTTCTTC. It specifies CASSRQGSSYNEQFF.

This clone was observed a handful of times. The rearrangement uses TRBV10-3 and TRBJ2-3, with TRBD2 matching 10 bases. The length of the CDR3 is 16 residues. Germline CDR1 is ENHRY and CDR2 is SYGVKD. After removal of 3 bases from V and 0 bases from J, the junction contained 3 bases not matched to a gene. The chain's CDR3 is CAISDLTSGSTDTQYF. Written as DNA, the CDR3 is TGTGCCATCAGTGATCTGACTAGCGGGAGCACAGATACGCAGTATTTT.

CDR3 amino acids: CASSLGQGINIQYF. The CDR3 DNA is TGCGCCAGCAGCTTGGGACAGGGGATCAACATTCAGTACTTC. The chain couples TRBV5-1 to TRBJ2-4; 8 bases align to TRBD1. The junction had 3 bases not matched to a gene; V was cut back by 0 bases and J by 7 bases. Germline loops: CDR1 SGHRS, CDR2 YFSETQ. The CDR3 totals 14 residues.